A single sample gave rise to the 5 T cell receptor beta chains below, sequenced in a study of naive and memory T cell subsets. Ligated cDNA underwent four rounds of PCR with nested alpha and beta constant region primers and SP2. TCRdb ran MiXCR on the UMI-ligation and nested PCR reads and lists one entry per CDR3 protein. The data show thousands of distinct CDR3 sequences, with approximately 4% seen just once and 15% to 20% held by the top ten. Treatment indicated: skin biopsy from saline-injected control site (resident skin T cells). Reverse transcription used DNase-treated unsorted total RNA, aiming for roughly 1 to 1,100 ng. The sample consisted of skin, taken from a saline injection site in the skin. The receptors come from an adult in good health.

This clonotype was detected ten times or more. The chain combines TRBV11-2 with TRBJ1-2; D is perhaps TRBD1 (5 bases). Trimming left V 1 base short and J 2 bases short, with 8 bases between. Germline CDR1 is SGHAT and CDR2 is FQNNGV. CDR3 length: 14 residues. CDR3 protein: CASSLGAGNYGYTF. As DNA, the CDR3 is TGTGCCAGCAGCTTAGGGGCAGGGAACTATGGCTACACCTTC.

This clonotype was found many times. This sequence joins TRBV19 and TRBJ2-1, with 10 nucleotides matching TRBD1. Germline-derived CDR1 and CDR2 are LNHDA and SQIVND (reference sequence). The CDR3 covers 14 residues. Unmatched junction bases numbered 4, after V lost 7 bases and J lost 4 bases. As DNA, the CDR3 is TGTGCCAGTAATACGGGACAGGGGTACAATGAGCAGTTCTTC. It translates to CASNTGQGYNEQFF.

By proportion, this clonotype is medium-sized. The chain combines TRBV3-1 with TRBJ1-2; the D is unclear. The CDR3 has 15 residues. Trimming took 0 bases from V and 5 from J, leaving 13 bases between them. Germline loops: CDR1 LGHDT, CDR2 YNNKEL (reference sequence). CDR3 nucleotides: TGTGCCAGCAGCCAAGATCTGGGTCCCTTGTATGGCTACACCTTC. Translated, it gives CASSQDLGPLYGYTF. The full variable domain, its missing parts supplied by reference TRBV3-1 and TRBJ1-2, is DTAVSQTPKYLVTQMGNDKSIKCEQNLGHDTMYWYKQDSKKFLKIMFSYNNKELIINETVPNRFSPKSPDKAHLNLHINSLELGDSAVYFCASSQDLGPLYGYTFGSGTRLTVV.

By share of the sample, this clonotype is medium-sized (0.01 to 0.1%). The chain joins TRBV28 to TRBJ1-2, with 7 bases that match TRBD1. The CDR3 loop spans 17 amino acids. Per germline, CDR1 MDHEN and CDR2 SYDVKM. Germline trimming cut 5 bases from V and 5 bases from J; bases unmatched to any gene: 17. CDR3 sequence reads: CASSDAVVRGQRYGYTF. The CDR3 nucleotides read TGTGCCAGCAGTGATGCTGTGGTGAGGGGACAGCGTTATGGCTACACCTTC.

The J gene is TRBJ2-7, the V gene TRBV20-1, with D unclear. V was pared by 3 bases and J by 3 bases, with 12 bases between. CDR3 length equals 13 residues. Germline V gene data show CDR1 as DFQATT and CDR2 as SNEGSKA (reference sequence). CDR3 bases: TGCAGTGCTAGCACCGAGGCCCACTACGAGCAGTACTTC. This gives the protein CSASTEAHYEQYF.